Shown below are 7 T cell receptor beta chains from a single sample sequenced in a study of shared clonotypes between healthy human individuals (TCRdb year 2020). Library preparation employed the immunoSEQ multiplex PCR assay. The immuneACCESS repertoire file appears here via TCRdb, limited to in-frame rearrangements. These files lack a portion of the clones; in checked studies, under half of the deficit traces to unresolved V genes, and the cause of the others is not known. For this sample the table gives about a million clones, of which approximately 80% were detected only once. The ten top clones hold approximately 1.5% of the sample. The sample taken for sequencing was memory CD4+ T cells sorted from blood. Interpreted using the paper, the cell subset or site label stands for: CD45RA-negative fraction. The origin of the receptors is a man aged 18 to 29 in good health.

This rearrangement joins TRBV7-8 to TRBJ2-2, with D maybe TRBD1 (5 bases). The CDR3 contains 14 residues. V was pared by 7 bases and J by 0 bases, with 9 bases between. Germline V lookup: CDR1 SGHVS, CDR2 FQNEAQ. The CDR3 here is CASKQGTNTGELFF. Written as DNA, the CDR3 is TGTGCCAGCAAGCAGGGAACGAACACCGGGGAGCTGTTTTTT.

The chain couples TRBV7-2 to TRBJ2-3; TRBD2 matches at 7 bases. CDR1 is SGHTA, CDR2 FQGNSA, per germline. This CDR3 comprises 16 residues. The V and J ends lost 4 bases and 2 bases, in that order; junction bases with no gene match: 9. CDR3 bases: TGTGCCAGCAGCTCCTCCGGGACTAAATTCACAGATACGCAGTATTTT. Translation: CASSSSGTKFTDTQYF.

This clone was seen just once. The rearrangement uses TRBV9 and TRBJ2-5, with TRBD1 identical over 7 bases. The CDR3 sequence is 13 residues long. Trimming cost V 3 bases and J 8 bases; bases outside gene matches: 7. CDR1 SGDLS and CDR2 YYNGEE come from the germline V gene. CDR3 loop: CASSGTGALTQYF. CDR3 coding DNA: TGTGCCAGCAGCGGTACAGGGGCATTAACCCAGTACTTC.

In its sample, this clone was seen a few times. This chain connects TRBV4-2 to TRBJ2-4; TRBD2 matches 12 bases. V lost 2 bases, J lost 5 bases, and 1 base stayed unmatched. The CDR3 contains 15 residues. Per germline, CDR1 LGHNA and CDR2 YNFKEQ. The CDR3 is CASSQSSGRENIQYF. Written as DNA, the CDR3 is TGTGCCAGCAGCCAATCTAGCGGGAGGGAAAACATTCAGTACTTC.

Of note for this clone: Other nucleotide sequences from this sample produce the same CDR3. The rearrangement uses TRBV27 and TRBJ1-5; 8 bases are a match to TRBD1. The germline V gene encodes CDR1 MNHEY and CDR2 SMNVEV (reference sequence). Germline trimming cut 5 bases from V and 2 bases from J; bases unmatched to any gene: 2. The CDR3 is made up of 14 amino acids. The CDR3 coding sequence is TGTGCCAGCAGTCCGGACAGGGGCAATCAGCCCCAGCATTTT. It codes for CASSPDRGNQPQHF.

The chain couples TRBV29-1 to TRBJ2-7; a possible D gene is TRBD1 (6 bases). There are 11 residues in the CDR3. Germline V gene data show CDR1 as SQVTM and CDR2 as ANQGSEA. V gave up 2 bases and J gave up 4 bases, with 6 bases separating them. The DNA of the CDR3 is TGCAGCGTTGAACAGGGGTACGAGCAGTACTTC. It yields the protein CSVEQGYEQYF.

V gene TRBV29-1 combines with J gene TRBJ2-7, with 7 positions matching TRBD1. V lost 8 bases and J lost 0; bases outside the gene matches: 1. The CDR3 runs to 11 residues. Germline V gives CDR1 SQVTM, CDR2 ANQGSEA. Here the CDR3 reads CSHRGSYEQYF. CDR3 DNA: TGCAGCCACAGGGGCTCCTACGAGCAGTACTTC.